A single sample gave rise to the 4 T cell receptor beta chains below, sequenced in a study of graft-versus-host responses after intestinal transplantation. Produced via immunoSEQ multiplex PCR; TCRdb's table is partial and in-frame only. This table has 35,000 to 45,000 clones, roughly 95% appearing once. These receptors have no known antigen. The input for sequencing was unstimulated CD4+ T cells sorted from spleen or lymph node cells, taken before transplant. These receptors originate from a human donor who was the organ donor for an intestinal transplant.

As concerns this clone: This same CDR3 is encoded by further DNA sequences in the sample. The J gene is TRBJ2-7, the V gene TRBV6-5; 9 bases map to TRBD2. Germline CDR1 reads MNHEY; CDR2 reads SVGAGI. Trimming cost V 3 bases and J 4 bases; bases outside gene matches: 4. This CDR3 contains 14 residues. CDR3 residues: CASSYSGGTYEQYF. CDR3 DNA sequence: TGTGCCAGCAGTTATAGCGGGGGCACATACGAGCAGTACTTC.

The count of this clone is one. This rearrangement joins TRBV5-4 to TRBJ2-3; 11 bases map to TRBD2. The CDR3 runs 15 residues. From germline, CDR1 is SGHNT and CDR2 YYREEE (reference sequence). V shed 6 bases and J 4 bases; nucleotides not matched to a gene: 7. The CDR3 coding sequence is TGTGCCAGCACTCGAACGGGACTAGCGGCAGATACGCAGTATTTT. Protein product: CASTRTGLAADTQYF.

The rearrangement links TRBV5-5 to TRBJ2-1; D call uncertain. This CDR3 has 16 amino acids. Germline V gene data show CDR1 as SGHKS and CDR2 as YYEKEE (reference sequence). V was pared by 0 bases and J by 6 bases, with 16 bases between. The CDR3 is CASSLAPSSRFNEQFF. The CDR3, as DNA: TGTGCCAGCAGCTTGGCTCCCTCCTCGCGATTCAATGAGCAGTTCTTC.

The chain couples TRBV27 to TRBJ1-2; D might be TRBD1 (6 bases). The CDR3 runs 12 residues. V was pared by 6 bases and J by 7 bases, with 12 bases between. Germline CDR1 MNHEY, CDR2 SMNVEV (reference sequence). This CDR3 reads CASRTGSGGYTF. The CDR3, as DNA: TGTGCCAGCAGAACAGGGAGTGGTGGCTACACCTTC.